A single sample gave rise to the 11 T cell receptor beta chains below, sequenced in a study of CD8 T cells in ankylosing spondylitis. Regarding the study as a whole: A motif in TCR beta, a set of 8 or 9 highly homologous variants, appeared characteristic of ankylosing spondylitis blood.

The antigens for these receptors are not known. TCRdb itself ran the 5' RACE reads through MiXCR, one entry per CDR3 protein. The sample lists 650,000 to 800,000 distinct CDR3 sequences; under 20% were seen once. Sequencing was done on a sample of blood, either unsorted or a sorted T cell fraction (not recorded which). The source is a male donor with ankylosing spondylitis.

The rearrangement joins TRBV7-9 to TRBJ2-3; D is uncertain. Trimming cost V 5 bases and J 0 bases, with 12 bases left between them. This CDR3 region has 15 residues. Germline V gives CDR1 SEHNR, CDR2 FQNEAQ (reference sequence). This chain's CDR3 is CASSPPRLSTDTQYF. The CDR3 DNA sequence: TGTGCCAGCAGCCCCCCCCGGCTTAGCACAGATACGCAGTATTTT.

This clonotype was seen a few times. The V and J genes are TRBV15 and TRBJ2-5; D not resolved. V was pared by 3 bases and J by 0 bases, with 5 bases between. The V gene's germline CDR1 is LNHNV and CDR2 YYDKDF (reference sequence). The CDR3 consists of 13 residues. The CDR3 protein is CATSRAYQETQYF. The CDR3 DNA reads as TGTGCCACCAGCAGGGCATACCAAGAGACCCAGTACTTC. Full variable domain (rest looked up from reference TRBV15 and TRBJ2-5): DAMVIQNPRYQVTQFGKPVTLSCSQTLNHNVMYWYQQKSSQAPKLLFHYYDKDFNNEADTPDNFQSRRPNTSFCFLDIRSPGLGDTAMYLCATSRAYQETQYFGPGTRLLVL.

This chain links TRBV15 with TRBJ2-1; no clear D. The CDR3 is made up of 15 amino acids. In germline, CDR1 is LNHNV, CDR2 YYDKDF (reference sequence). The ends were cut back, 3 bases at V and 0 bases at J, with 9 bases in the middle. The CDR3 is CATSSDPGSYNEQFF. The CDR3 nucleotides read TGTGCCACCAGCAGTGACCCCGGCTCCTACAATGAGCAGTTCTTC.

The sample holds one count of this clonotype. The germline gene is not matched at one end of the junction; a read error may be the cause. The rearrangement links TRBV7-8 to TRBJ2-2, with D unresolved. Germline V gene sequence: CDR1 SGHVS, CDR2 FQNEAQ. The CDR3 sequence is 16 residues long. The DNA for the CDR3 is TGTGCCAGCAGCTTAGTAGGCAGCCCGAACACCCGGGAGCTGTTTTTT. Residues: CASSLVGSPNTRELFF.

The chain's CDR3 is CASSPPGGEPDTQYF. CDR3 sequence (DNA): TGTGCCAGCAGCCCCCCGGGGGGGGAGCCAGATACGCAGTATTTT. The J gene is TRBJ2-3, the V gene TRBV9, with 8 positions matching TRBD2. The CDR3 runs 15 residues. Germline V gene sequence: CDR1 SGDLS, CDR2 YYNGEE. After removal of 4 bases from V and 4 bases from J, the junction contained 8 bases not matched to a gene.

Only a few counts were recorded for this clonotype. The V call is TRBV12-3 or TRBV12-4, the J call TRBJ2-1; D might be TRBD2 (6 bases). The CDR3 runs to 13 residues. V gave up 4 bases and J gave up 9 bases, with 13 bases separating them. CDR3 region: CASSWFSRGEQFF. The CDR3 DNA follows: TGTGCCAGCAGTTGGTTTTCGCGGGGTGAGCAGTTCTTC.

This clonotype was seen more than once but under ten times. As DNA, the CDR3 is TGCAGTGCTAGGGCCGGCGGAGGCGAGCAGTACTTC. This gives the protein CSARAGGGEQYF. The V call is TRBV20-1, the J call TRBJ2-7, with a possible D match to TRBD2 (5 bases). Deletions cut 3 bases from V and 6 bases from J, with 12 bases between. The CDR3 contains 12 residues. Per the germline V gene, CDR1 is DFQATT and CDR2 is SNEGSKA (reference sequence).

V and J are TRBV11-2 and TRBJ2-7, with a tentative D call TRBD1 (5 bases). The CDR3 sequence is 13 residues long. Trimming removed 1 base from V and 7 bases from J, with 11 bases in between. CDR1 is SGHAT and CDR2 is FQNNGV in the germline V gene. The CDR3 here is CASSLGITGEQYF. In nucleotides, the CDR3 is TGTGCCAGCAGCTTAGGGATTACAGGAGAGCAGTACTTC.

CDR3 sequence reads: CASTQMDRPYEQYF. CDR3 DNA sequence: TGTGCCAGCACCCAAATGGACAGACCCTACGAGCAGTACTTC. The rearrangement joins TRBV27 to TRBJ2-7; D possibly corresponds to TRBD1 (6 bases). The CDR3 covers 14 residues. CDR1 is MNHEY and CDR2 is SMNVEV in the germline V gene (reference sequence). V was shortened by 7 bases and J by 2 bases, with 15 bases between the two germline ends.

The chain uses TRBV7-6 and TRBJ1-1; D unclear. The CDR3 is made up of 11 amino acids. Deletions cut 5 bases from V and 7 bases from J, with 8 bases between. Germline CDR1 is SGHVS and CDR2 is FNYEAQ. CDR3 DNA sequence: TGTGCCAGCAGCGGCGGGGTTGAAGCTTTCTTT. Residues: CASSGGVEAFF.

CDR3 sequence reads: CASSPPGLREETQYF. The CDR3 DNA sequence: TGTGCCAGCTCACCCCCGGGACTTCGTGAAGAGACCCAGTACTTC. V is TRBV18 and J is TRBJ2-5, with D tentatively TRBD2 (6 bases). The CDR3 is 15 amino acids. Trimming stripped 3 bases from V and 3 bases from J, with 14 bases between. Germline-derived CDR1 and CDR2 are KGHSH and LQKENI.